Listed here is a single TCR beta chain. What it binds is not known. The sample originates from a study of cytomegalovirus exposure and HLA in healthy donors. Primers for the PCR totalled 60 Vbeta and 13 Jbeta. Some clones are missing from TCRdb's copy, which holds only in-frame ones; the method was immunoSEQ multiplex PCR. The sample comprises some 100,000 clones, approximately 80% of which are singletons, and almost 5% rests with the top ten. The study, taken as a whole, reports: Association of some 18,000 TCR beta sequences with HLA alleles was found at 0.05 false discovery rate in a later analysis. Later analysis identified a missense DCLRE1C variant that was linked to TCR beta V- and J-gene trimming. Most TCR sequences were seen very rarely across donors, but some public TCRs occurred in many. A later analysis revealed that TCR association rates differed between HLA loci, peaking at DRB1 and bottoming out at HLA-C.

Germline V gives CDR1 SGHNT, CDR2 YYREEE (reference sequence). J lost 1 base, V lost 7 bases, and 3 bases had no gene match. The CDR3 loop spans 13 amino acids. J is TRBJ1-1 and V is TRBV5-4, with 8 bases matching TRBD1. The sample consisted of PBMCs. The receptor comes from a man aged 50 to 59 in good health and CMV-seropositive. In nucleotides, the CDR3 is TGTGCCAGCCAGGGGGCGCGGAACACTGAAGCTTTCTTT. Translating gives CASQGARNTEAFF.